This is a list of T cell receptor beta chains from one sample in a study of blood T cell repertoires in COVID-19. The data were produced by immunoSEQ multiplex PCR, yet TCRdb's version contains in-frame clones alone and is incomplete. The sample has hundreds of thousands of clones, nearly 90% seen once; the top ten hold less than 10%. The sample taken for sequencing was peripheral blood. The receptors shown here come from a man aged 18-30 years with active or convalescent COVID-19. Both conserved end residues are part of each CDR3. The order of the fields is V gene, clone size, J gene, D gene, CDR3 DNA, CDR3 protein. The D gene is left open where the match is weak. Only some rows state a clone size, as once, few, many or a class for expanded clones.

v_gene: TRBV9
abundance: .
j_gene: TRBJ1-1
d_gene: .
CDR3nt: TGTGCCAGCAGCGCCGGGGAGGGTAGCCCTGAAGCTTTCTTT
CDR3aa: CASSAGEGSPEAFF

v_gene: TRBV5-5
abundance: .
j_gene: TRBJ2-7
d_gene: .
CDR3nt: TGTGCCAGCAGCTTCCGCGTCCCTGGGGGGTACGAGCAGTACTTC
CDR3aa: CASSFRVPGGYEQYF

v_gene: TRBV9
abundance: once
j_gene: TRBJ2-3
d_gene: .
CDR3nt: TGTGCCAGCAACCAGGCCGGGACTAGCACAGATACGCAGTATTTT
CDR3aa: CASNQAGTSTDTQYF

v_gene: TRBV15
abundance: .
j_gene: TRBJ1-1
d_gene: TRBD1
CDR3nt: TGTGCCACCAGCCCGGGAAGACAGGGGATGAACACTGAAGCTTTCTTT
CDR3aa: CATSPGRQGMNTEAFF

v_gene: TRBV10-1
abundance: .
j_gene: TRBJ2-7
d_gene: .
CDR3nt: TGCGCCAGCACGGTATGGGAGCAGTACTTC
CDR3aa: CASTVWEQYF

v_gene: TRBV10-2
abundance: .
j_gene: TRBJ2-6
d_gene: .
CDR3nt: TGCGCCAGCAGTGAGCGGAGCACCAACTCTGGGGCCAACGTCCTGACTTTC
CDR3aa: CASSERSTNSGANVLTF

v_gene: TRBV7-8
abundance: .
j_gene: TRBJ1-2
d_gene: TRBD1
CDR3nt: TGTGCCAGCAGCCCGAGGACAGGTGACTATGGCTACACCTTC
CDR3aa: CASSPRTGDYGYTF

v_gene: TRBV11-2
abundance: .
j_gene: TRBJ2-3
d_gene: .
CDR3nt: TGTGCCAGCAGCTTAGGACAGGGCACAGATACGCAGTATTTT
CDR3aa: CASSLGQGTDTQYF

v_gene: TRBV7-3
abundance: .
j_gene: TRBJ1-1
d_gene: .
CDR3nt: TGTGCCAGCAGCTTAGGGGGGGTCACTGAAGCTTTCTTT
CDR3aa: CASSLGGVTEAFF

v_gene: TRBV3-1/TRBV3-2
abundance: .
j_gene: TRBJ2-2
d_gene: .
CDR3nt: TGTGCCAGCAGCCAATATGGACAGTTTCGGGGCGGCGGGGAGCTGTTTTTT
CDR3aa: CASSQYGQFRGGGELFF

v_gene: TRBV18
abundance: .
j_gene: TRBJ1-6
d_gene: .
CDR3nt: TGTGCCAGCTCGTCGGTTAATTCACCCCTCCACTTT
CDR3aa: CASSSVNSPLHF

v_gene: TRBV2
abundance: .
j_gene: TRBJ1-2
d_gene: TRBD1
CDR3nt: TGTGCCAGCAGTGAGGGGACAGGGGGGCGATCTAACTATGGCTACACCTTC
CDR3aa: CASSEGTGGRSNYGYTF

v_gene: TRBV10-1
abundance: .
j_gene: TRBJ1-2
d_gene: TRBD1
CDR3nt: TGCGCCAGCAGTGACGGGACAGGCTATGGCTACACCTTC
CDR3aa: CASSDGTGYGYTF

v_gene: TRBV4-3
abundance: .
j_gene: TRBJ1-1
d_gene: .
CDR3nt: TGCGCCAGCAGCCACGAGGGGCCGGGGGGATACAACACTGAAGCTTTCTTT
CDR3aa: CASSHEGPGGYNTEAFF

v_gene: TRBV6-2/TRBV6-3
abundance: .
j_gene: TRBJ1-2
d_gene: .
CDR3nt: TGTGCCAGCAGTTACAGAGAACCAGGGGGCTACACCTTC
CDR3aa: CASSYREPGGYTF

v_gene: TRBV7-3
abundance: .
j_gene: TRBJ2-3
d_gene: TRBD2
CDR3nt: TGTGCCAGCAGCTCCCATACTAGCGGGGGGGCAGATACGCAGTATTTT
CDR3aa: CASSSHTSGGADTQYF

v_gene: TRBV9
abundance: .
j_gene: TRBJ2-7
d_gene: TRBD2
CDR3nt: TGTGCCAGCAGCGTAGAGAGCGGGGCCCTCTCCTACGAGCAGTACTTC
CDR3aa: CASSVESGALSYEQYF

v_gene: TRBV7-6
abundance: .
j_gene: TRBJ2-3
d_gene: TRBD2
CDR3nt: TGTGCCAGCAGCTCGATAGCGGGGGGTGGCGATACGCAGTATTTT
CDR3aa: CASSSIAGGGDTQYF

v_gene: TRBV21-1
abundance: .
j_gene: TRBJ2-7
d_gene: .
CDR3nt: TGTGCCAGCAGCGGGCAGGAATACGAGCAGTACTTC
CDR3aa: CASSGQEYEQYF

v_gene: TRBV10-1
abundance: .
j_gene: TRBJ2-3
d_gene: TRBD2
CDR3nt: TGCGCCAGCAGTGAGTCAGGCCTAGCGGGCACCACAGATACGCAGTATTTT
CDR3aa: CASSESGLAGTTDTQYF

v_gene: TRBV5-8
abundance: .
j_gene: TRBJ1-5
d_gene: .
CDR3nt: TGTGCCAGCAGCTGGGAACCAGGGTTTAGCAATCAGCCCCAGCATTTT
CDR3aa: CASSWEPGFSNQPQHF

v_gene: TRBV6-5
abundance: .
j_gene: TRBJ2-1
d_gene: TRBD2
CDR3nt: TGTGCCAGCAGTTACGGGCGGGGGGGCTACAATGAGCAGTTCTTC
CDR3aa: CASSYGRGGYNEQFF

v_gene: TRBV5-1
abundance: .
j_gene: TRBJ1-1
d_gene: .
CDR3nt: TGCGCCAGCAGCCCCGGACAGAACACTGAAGCTTTCTTT
CDR3aa: CASSPGQNTEAFF

v_gene: TRBV7-2
abundance: .
j_gene: TRBJ2-6
d_gene: TRBD1
CDR3nt: TGTGCCAGCAGCCGGACAGGGGTCTCTGGGGCCAACGTCCTGACTTTC
CDR3aa: CASSRTGVSGANVLTF

v_gene: TRBV4-1
abundance: .
j_gene: TRBJ2-5
d_gene: .
CDR3nt: TGCGCCAGCAGCCACCCTCAATCGGGGGTAGAGACCCAGTACTTC
CDR3aa: CASSHPQSGVETQYF

v_gene: TRBV7-9
abundance: .
j_gene: TRBJ1-2
d_gene: .
CDR3nt: TGTGCCAGCAGCTTAAGAGGGGACTGGAACTATGGCTACACCTTC
CDR3aa: CASSLRGDWNYGYTF

v_gene: TRBV6-4
abundance: .
j_gene: TRBJ2-3
d_gene: TRBD2
CDR3nt: TGTGCCAGCAGTGAACAGCGGGACACAGATACGCAGTATTTT
CDR3aa: CASSEQRDTDTQYF

v_gene: TRBV6-5
abundance: few
j_gene: TRBJ1-2
d_gene: .
CDR3nt: TGTGCCAGCAGATCGGGACTGGGCTATGGCTACACCTTC
CDR3aa: CASRSGLGYGYTF

v_gene: TRBV7-2
abundance: few
j_gene: TRBJ2-7
d_gene: .
CDR3nt: TGTGCCAGCAGCTTAGCGAGGGCTAGCTACGAGCAGTACTTC
CDR3aa: CASSLARASYEQYF

v_gene: TRBV10-3
abundance: once
j_gene: TRBJ1-6
d_gene: .
CDR3nt: TGTGCCATCAGTGAGTCCAGGGCGTTCAGCTCCTATAATTCACCCCTCCACTTT
CDR3aa: CAISESRAFSSYNSPLHF

v_gene: TRBV5-6
abundance: .
j_gene: TRBJ1-5
d_gene: .
CDR3nt: TGTGCCAGCAGCTTGAGGACAGCCTATAGCAATCAGCCCCAGCATTTT
CDR3aa: CASSLRTAYSNQPQHF

v_gene: TRBV2
abundance: .
j_gene: TRBJ1-3
d_gene: .
CDR3nt: TGTGCCAGCAGTGAATACCGGAGCTCTGGAAACACCATATATTTT
CDR3aa: CASSEYRSSGNTIYF

v_gene: TRBV5-6
abundance: .
j_gene: TRBJ1-2
d_gene: TRBD1
CDR3nt: TGTGCCAGCAGTTCCGGGACAGGGAACCTACTGAACTATGGCTACACCTTC
CDR3aa: CASSSGTGNLLNYGYTF

v_gene: TRBV15
abundance: .
j_gene: TRBJ2-3
d_gene: TRBD1
CDR3nt: TGTGCCACCAGCAGGGACAGGGCTAGCACAGATACGCAGTATTTT
CDR3aa: CATSRDRASTDTQYF

v_gene: TRBV6-5
abundance: .
j_gene: TRBJ1-1
d_gene: .
CDR3nt: TGTGCCAGCAGTTACGGTAGTAGTATTGGGAACACTGAAGCTTTCTTT
CDR3aa: CASSYGSSIGNTEAFF

v_gene: TRBV10-3
abundance: once
j_gene: TRBJ1-1
d_gene: TRBD1
CDR3nt: TGTGCCATCAGTGAACCGGCTGGACAGGGAAGAACTGAAGCTTTCTTT
CDR3aa: CAISEPAGQGRTEAFF

v_gene: TRBV11-3
abundance: few
j_gene: TRBJ2-7
d_gene: TRBD1
CDR3nt: TGTGCCAGCAGCCTACAGGGGGACTCCTACGAGCAGTACTTC
CDR3aa: CASSLQGDSYEQYF

v_gene: TRBV2
abundance: .
j_gene: TRBJ1-1
d_gene: .
CDR3nt: TGTGCCAGCAGTGACATTGAAGCTTTCTTT
CDR3aa: CASSDIEAFF

v_gene: TRBV21-1
abundance: .
j_gene: TRBJ1-1
d_gene: .
CDR3nt: TGTGCCAGCAGCAAAGTCCTTGAGGGGGCCACTGAAGCTTTCTTT
CDR3aa: CASSKVLEGATEAFF

v_gene: TRBV5-4
abundance: .
j_gene: TRBJ1-4
d_gene: .
CDR3nt: TGTGCCAGCAGCTTGGCGGGGGGTAATAATGAAAAACTGTTTTTT
CDR3aa: CASSLAGGNNEKLFF

v_gene: TRBV2
abundance: once
j_gene: TRBJ2-5
d_gene: TRBD1
CDR3nt: TGTGCCAGCAGATCAGGGACAGGGGAGACCCAGTACTTC
CDR3aa: CASRSGTGETQYF

v_gene: TRBV18
abundance: .
j_gene: TRBJ1-6
d_gene: .
CDR3nt: TGTGCCAGCTCACCGGGAAGCGGAAATTCACCCCTCCACTTT
CDR3aa: CASSPGSGNSPLHF

v_gene: TRBV27
abundance: .
j_gene: TRBJ1-2
d_gene: .
CDR3nt: TGTGCCAGCAGTTTTTTAGCGGCGGGTACTAACTATGGCTACACCTTC
CDR3aa: CASSFLAAGTNYGYTF

v_gene: TRBV18
abundance: .
j_gene: TRBJ2-7
d_gene: TRBD2
CDR3nt: TGTGCCAGCTCACCACCTGGAACTAGCGGGGGGGGCCAGGGCGAGCAGTACTTC
CDR3aa: CASSPPGTSGGGQGEQYF